These T cell receptor beta chains were read from a single sample in a study of blood T cell repertoires in COVID-19. Sequencing was performed with immunoSEQ multiplex PCR; in TCRdb, only in-frame clones are kept and a portion is missing. Of 86,000 or so clones listed, over 90% are singletons. Material for sequencing was peripheral blood. The receptor set was obtained from a human donor with active COVID-19. The donor label of this sample is uncertain. CDR3s include the opening cysteine and the closing phenylalanine or tryptophan. Each record gives: D gene, J gene, V gene, CDR3 length, clone size, CDR3 protein, CDR3 DNA. A D gene is named only where the DNA matches it firmly. Not all rows give a size; the values are once, few, many and, for expanded clones, a class.

>.|TRBJ2-4|TRBV6-5|13|once
CASSYTGKNIQYF
TGTGCCAGCAGTTACACAGGGAAAAACATTCAGTACTTC
>TRBD2|TRBJ2-7|TRBV5-1|15|.
CASSLARGGSYEQYF
TGCGCCAGCAGCTTGGCCCGGGGCGGGAGCTACGAGCAGTACTTC
>.|TRBJ2-7|TRBV12-2|15|.
CASRFDRDPSYEQYF
TGTGCAAGTCGCTTCGACCGGGATCCCTCCTACGAGCAGTACTTC
>TRBD2|TRBJ2-7|TRBV5-4|16|once
CASSSSAGGRFNEQYF
TGTGCCAGCAGCTCCTCAGCGGGAGGGCGGTTCAACGAGCAGTACTTC
>TRBD1|TRBJ1-4|TRBV11-2|16|.
CASSRGQGASNEKLFF
TGTGCCAGCAGCCGGGGACAGGGGGCGTCTAATGAAAAACTGTTTTTT
>TRBD2|TRBJ2-1|TRBV24-1|15|.
CATSDSGGRSNEQFF
TGTGCCACCAGTGATTCCGGCGGGAGATCGAATGAGCAGTTCTTC
>TRBD2|TRBJ2-1|TRBV4-1|17|.
CASSQAWTSGVYNEQFF
TGCGCCAGCAGCCAAGCTTGGACTAGCGGAGTCTACAATGAGCAGTTCTTC
>TRBD2|TRBJ2-3|TRBV19|16|once
CASSMSAGGQGDTQYF
TGTGCCAGTAGTATGTCAGCGGGAGGCCAGGGAGATACGCAGTATTTT
>.|TRBJ2-7|TRBV5-5|14|.
CASSLGSGTDEQYF
TGTGCCAGCAGCTTGGGATCAGGAACGGACGAGCAGTACTTC
>.|TRBJ2-1|TRBV4-2|14|once
CASASGRGRDEQFF
TGTGCCAGCGCGTCGGGGCGGGGTAGGGATGAGCAGTTCTTC
>.|TRBJ2-7|TRBV5-1|14|.
CASSSTTSSYEQYF
TGCGCCAGCAGCTCGACAACGAGCTCCTACGAGCAGTACTTC
>TRBD1|TRBJ2-5|TRBV6-5|14|.
CASRGTGPRSTQYF
TGTGCCAGCAGGGGGACAGGCCCGAGGTCGACCCAGTACTTC
>.|TRBJ2-7|TRBV19|12|few
CASAGQFYEQYF
TGTGCCAGCGCCGGACAATTCTACGAGCAGTACTTC
>.|TRBJ2-7|TRBV25-1|14|once
CASRTGTVAYEQYF
TGTGCCAGCAGGACCGGGACTGTTGCCTACGAGCAGTACTTC
>.|TRBJ2-7|TRBV19|15|.
CASSSTADRNYEQYF
TGTGCCAGTAGTTCAACCGCCGACAGGAACTACGAGCAGTACTTC
>.|TRBJ1-2|TRBV5-5|13|.
CASSLDNRYGYTF
TGTGCCAGCAGCTTGGACAACCGCTATGGCTACACCTTC
>.|TRBJ2-2|TRBV19|15|.
CASSPLGANTGELFF
TGTGCCAGTAGTCCCTTGGGAGCGAACACCGGGGAGCTGTTTTTT
>TRBD1|TRBJ1-1|TRBV29-1|15|.
CSVTQGAGLNTEAFF
TGCAGCGTGACACAGGGGGCTGGTTTGAACACTGAAGCTTTCTTT
>TRBD1|TRBJ1-1|TRBV19|14|.
CASSIGQGGGEAFF
TGTGCCAGTAGTATCGGACAGGGAGGTGGTGAAGCTTTCTTT
>TRBD2|TRBJ2-2|TRBV3-1/TRBV3-2|16|once
CASGTSGRARTGELFF
TGTGCCAGCGGGACTAGCGGGAGGGCCAGGACCGGGGAGCTGTTTTTT
>TRBD2|TRBJ2-1|TRBV9|15|.
CASSISGSDNNEQFF
TGTGCCAGCAGCATCAGCGGGAGCGATAACAATGAGCAGTTCTTC
>.|TRBJ2-7|TRBV5-4|15|.
CASSLAAGRVAEQYF
TGTGCCAGCAGCTTGGCCGCGGGGCGGGTTGCCGAGCAGTACTTC
>.|TRBJ1-4|TRBV18|14|.
CASSPDGGTEKLFF
TGTGCCAGCTCACCAGACGGGGGGACTGAAAAACTGTTTTTT
>TRBD1|TRBJ1-6|TRBV3-1/TRBV3-2|16|once
CASALIGQGYNSPLHF
TGTGCCAGCGCGCTAATCGGACAGGGATATAATTCACCCCTCCACTTT
>.|TRBJ1-6|TRBV5-1|15|.
CASSSRTGKGSPLHF
TGCGCCAGCAGCTCCCGGACGGGAAAGGGCTCACCCCTCCACTTT
>TRBD2|TRBJ2-2|TRBV28|15|.
CASSRTSGRTGELFF
TGTGCCAGCAGCCGGACTAGCGGGAGGACCGGGGAGCTGTTTTTT
>TRBD2|TRBJ2-2|TRBV19|14|.
CASIRGSNTGELFF
TGTGCCAGTATTCGCGGGAGTAACACCGGGGAGCTGTTTTTT
>.|TRBJ1-3|TRBV11-2|16|.
CASSLLVSFPGNTIYF
TGTGCCAGCAGCTTATTGGTGAGCTTCCCTGGAAACACCATATATTTT
>.|TRBJ2-3|TRBV5-1|13|.
CASRWASTDTQYF
TGCGCCAGCAGATGGGCTAGCACAGATACGCAGTATTTT
>TRBD1|TRBJ2-1|TRBV15|18|.
CATSILPGQVRSYNEQFF
TGTGCCACCAGCATTTTACCGGGACAGGTTCGCTCCTACAATGAGCAGTTCTTC
>TRBD1|TRBJ2-7|TRBV25-1|15|.
CASSIRGRGQGEQYF
TGTGCCAGCAGTATAAGGGGTAGGGGGCAGGGCGAGCAGTACTTC
>.|TRBJ2-2|TRBV7-9|15|.
CASSPTGANTGELFF
TGTGCCAGCAGCCCGACTGGGGCTAACACCGGGGAGCTGTTTTTT
>TRBD2|TRBJ2-5|TRBV4-2|17|.
CASSHGTSGGAGETQYF
TGTGCCAGCAGCCACGGGACTAGCGGGGGGGCAGGGGAGACCCAGTACTTC
>TRBD2|TRBJ2-5|TRBV3-1/TRBV3-2|15|.
CASSQVPSGGETQYF
TGTGCCAGCAGCCAAGTTCCGTCGGGGGGGGAGACCCAGTACTTC
>.|TRBJ2-7|TRBV7-6|18|.
CASSLTTPGLTTPGEQYF
TGTGCCAGCAGCTTAACAACGCCGGGACTCACAACCCCGGGGGAGCAGTACTTC
>TRBD1|TRBJ1-4|TRBV7-9|15|.
CASSTDRGVWEKLFF
TGTGCCAGCAGCACGGACAGGGGGGTCTGGGAAAAACTGTTTTTT
>.|TRBJ2-5|TRBV5-1|13|.
CASSPGARETQYF
TGCGCCAGCAGCCCAGGGGCCAGGGAGACCCAGTACTTC
>TRBD2|TRBJ2-5|TRBV11-3|15|.
CASSLNGRKEETQYF
TGTGCCAGCAGCTTAAACGGGAGGAAGGAGGAGACCCAGTACTTC
>.|TRBJ1-1|TRBV18|14|.
CASSPGGGNTEAFF
TGTGCCAGCTCACCAGGCGGGGGAAACACTGAAGCTTTCTTT
>.|TRBJ2-6|TRBV5-1|16|.
CASSVDSPSGANVLTF
TGCGCCAGCAGCGTGGACAGCCCCTCTGGGGCCAACGTCCTGACTTTC
>.|TRBJ1-2|TRBV19|14|.
CASSIAGANYGYTF
TGTGCCAGTAGTATAGCAGGGGCAAACTATGGCTACACCTTC
>.|TRBJ2-5|TRBV6-4|15|.
CASSDNSRSIETQYF
TGTGCCAGCAGTGATAACTCCCGTTCGATCGAGACCCAGTACTTC
>TRBD2|TRBJ2-1|TRBV3-1/TRBV3-2|13|.
CASSHYRGDEQFF
TGTGCCAGCAGCCATTATCGGGGGGATGAGCAGTTCTTC
>.|TRBJ2-7|TRBV5-6|15|.
CASSLVAGYFYEQYF
TGTGCCAGCAGCTTGGTAGCAGGGTACTTCTACGAGCAGTACTTC
>.|TRBJ2-1|TRBV11-3|15|.
CASSRITGSGNEQFF
TGTGCCAGCAGTCGTATTACGGGGTCCGGAAATGAGCAGTTCTTC
>TRBD2|TRBJ2-3|TRBV7-2|15|.
CASSLERREGGTQYF
TGTGCCAGCAGCTTAGAGCGGCGGGAGGGAGGTACGCAGTATTTT